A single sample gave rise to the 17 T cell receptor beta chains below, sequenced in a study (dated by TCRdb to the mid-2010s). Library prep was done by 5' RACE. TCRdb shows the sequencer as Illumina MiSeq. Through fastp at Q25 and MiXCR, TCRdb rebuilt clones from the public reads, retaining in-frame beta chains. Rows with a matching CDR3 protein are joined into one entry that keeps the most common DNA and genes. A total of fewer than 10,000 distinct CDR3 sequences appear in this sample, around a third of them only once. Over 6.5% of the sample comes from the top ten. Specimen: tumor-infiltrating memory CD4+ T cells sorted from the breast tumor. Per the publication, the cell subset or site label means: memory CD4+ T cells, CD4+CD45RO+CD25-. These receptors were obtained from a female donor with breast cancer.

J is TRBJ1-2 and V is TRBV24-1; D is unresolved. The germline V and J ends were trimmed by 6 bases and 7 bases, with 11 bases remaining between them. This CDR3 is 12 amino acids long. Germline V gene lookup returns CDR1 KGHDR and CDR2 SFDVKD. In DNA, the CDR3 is TGTGCCACCAGTCGTGGGCTTAGTGGCTACACCTTC. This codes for CATSRGLSGYTF.

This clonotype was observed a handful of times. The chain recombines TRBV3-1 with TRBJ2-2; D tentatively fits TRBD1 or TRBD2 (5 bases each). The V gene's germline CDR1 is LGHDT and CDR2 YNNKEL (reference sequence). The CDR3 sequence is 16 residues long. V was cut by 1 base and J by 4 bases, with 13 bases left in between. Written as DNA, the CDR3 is TGTGCCAGCAGCCAAGGGGGGATGAGGGGCACCGGGGAGCTGTTTTTT. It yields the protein CASSQGGMRGTGELFF.

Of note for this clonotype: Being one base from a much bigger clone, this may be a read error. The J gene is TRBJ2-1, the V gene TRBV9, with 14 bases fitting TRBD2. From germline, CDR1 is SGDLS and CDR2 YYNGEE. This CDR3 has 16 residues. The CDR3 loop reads CAGSGRLAGGPYEQFF. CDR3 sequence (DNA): TGTGCCGGCAGCGGAAGACTAGCGGGAGGGCCCTATGAGCAGTTCTTC. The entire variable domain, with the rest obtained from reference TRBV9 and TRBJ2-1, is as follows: DSGVTQTPKHLITATGQRVTLRCSPRSGDLSVYWYQQSLDQGLQFLIQYYNGEERAKGNILERFSAQQFPDLHSELNLSSLELGDSALYFCAGSGRLAGGPYEQFFGPGTRLTVL.

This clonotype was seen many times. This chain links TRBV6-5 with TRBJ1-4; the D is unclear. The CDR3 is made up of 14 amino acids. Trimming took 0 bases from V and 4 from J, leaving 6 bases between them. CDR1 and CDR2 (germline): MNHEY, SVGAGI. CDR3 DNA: TGTGCCAGCAGTTACTCAGGCAGTAATGAAAAACTGTTTTTT. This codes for CASSYSGSNEKLFF.

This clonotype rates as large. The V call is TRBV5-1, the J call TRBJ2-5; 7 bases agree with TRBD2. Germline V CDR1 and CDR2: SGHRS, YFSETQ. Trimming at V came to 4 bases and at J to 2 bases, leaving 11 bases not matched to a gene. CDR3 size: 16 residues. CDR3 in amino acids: CASSIRERGYQETQYF. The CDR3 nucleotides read TGCGCCAGCAGCATAAGAGAGCGGGGCTATCAAGAGACCCAGTACTTC.

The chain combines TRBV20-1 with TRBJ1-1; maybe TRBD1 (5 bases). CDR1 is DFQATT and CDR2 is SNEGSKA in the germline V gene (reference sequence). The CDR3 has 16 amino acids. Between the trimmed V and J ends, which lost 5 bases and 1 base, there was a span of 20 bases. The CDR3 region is CSAPPGLANRNTEAFF. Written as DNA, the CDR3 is TGCAGTGCTCCACCGGGACTAGCTAATCGGAACACTGAAGCTTTCTTT.

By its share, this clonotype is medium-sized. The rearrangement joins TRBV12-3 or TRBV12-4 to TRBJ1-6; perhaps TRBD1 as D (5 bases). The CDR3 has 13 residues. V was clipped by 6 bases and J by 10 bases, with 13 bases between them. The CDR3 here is CASRLQGYSPLHF. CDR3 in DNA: TGTGCCAGCAGATTGCAGGGTTACTCACCCCTCCACTTT.

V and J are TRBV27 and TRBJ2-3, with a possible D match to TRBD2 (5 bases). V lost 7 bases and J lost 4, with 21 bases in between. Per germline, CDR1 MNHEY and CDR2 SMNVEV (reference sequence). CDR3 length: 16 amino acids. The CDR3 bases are TGTGCCAGCATAGGGAGCGGCCCATCTACCCCAGATACGCAGTATTTT. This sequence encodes CASIGSGPSTPDTQYF.

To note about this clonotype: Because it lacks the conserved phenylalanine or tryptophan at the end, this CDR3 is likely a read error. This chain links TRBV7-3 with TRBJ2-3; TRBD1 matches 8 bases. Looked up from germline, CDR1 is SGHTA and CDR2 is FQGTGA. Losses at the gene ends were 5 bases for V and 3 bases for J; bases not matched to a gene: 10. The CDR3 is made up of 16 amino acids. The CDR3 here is CASSAQGAIRTDTQYL. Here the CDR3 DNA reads TGTGCCAGCAGCGCCCAGGGGGCGATCAGGACAGATACGCAGTATCTT.

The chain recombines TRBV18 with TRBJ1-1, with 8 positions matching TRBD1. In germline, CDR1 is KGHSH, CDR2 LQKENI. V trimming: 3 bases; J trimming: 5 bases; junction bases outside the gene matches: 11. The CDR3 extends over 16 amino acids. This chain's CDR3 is CASSPGTGKWATEAFF. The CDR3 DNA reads TGTGCCAGCTCACCCGGGACAGGTAAATGGGCGACTGAAGCTTTCTTT. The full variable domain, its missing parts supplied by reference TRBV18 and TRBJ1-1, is NAGVMQNPRHLVRRRGQEARLRCSPMKGHSHVYWYRQLPEEGLKFMVYLQKENIIDESGMPKERFSAEFPKEGPSILRIQQVVRGDSAAYFCASSPGTGKWATEAFFGQGTRLTVV.

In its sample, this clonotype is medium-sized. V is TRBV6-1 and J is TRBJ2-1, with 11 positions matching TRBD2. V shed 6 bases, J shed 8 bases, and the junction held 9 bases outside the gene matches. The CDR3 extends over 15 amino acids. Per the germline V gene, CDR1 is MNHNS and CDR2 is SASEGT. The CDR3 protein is CASRVSGRALDEQFF. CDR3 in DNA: TGTGCCAGCAGAGTTAGCGGGAGGGCCCTCGATGAGCAGTTCTTC.

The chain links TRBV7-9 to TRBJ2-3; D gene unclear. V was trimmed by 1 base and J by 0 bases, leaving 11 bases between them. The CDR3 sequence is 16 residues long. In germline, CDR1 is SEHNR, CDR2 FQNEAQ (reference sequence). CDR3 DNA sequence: TGTGCCAGCAGCTTAGGTCGGTCGGTTAGCACAGATACGCAGTATTTT. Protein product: CASSLGRSVSTDTQYF.

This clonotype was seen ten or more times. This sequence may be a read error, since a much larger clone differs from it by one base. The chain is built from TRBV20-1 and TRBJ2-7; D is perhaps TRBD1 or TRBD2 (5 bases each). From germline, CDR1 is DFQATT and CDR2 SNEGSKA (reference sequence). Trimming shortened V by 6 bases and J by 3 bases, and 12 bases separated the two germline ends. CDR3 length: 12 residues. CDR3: CSAGDDGYEQYF. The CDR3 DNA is TGCAGTGCGGGGGACGATGGCTACGAGCAGTACTTC.

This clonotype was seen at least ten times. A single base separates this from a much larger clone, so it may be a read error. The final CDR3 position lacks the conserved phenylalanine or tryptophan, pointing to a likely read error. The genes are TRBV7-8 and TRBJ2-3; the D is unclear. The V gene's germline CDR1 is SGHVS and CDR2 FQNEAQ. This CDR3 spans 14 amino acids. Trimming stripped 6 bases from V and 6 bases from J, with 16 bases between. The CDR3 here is CASSFDWLRDTQYS. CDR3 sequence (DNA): TGTGCCAGCAGTTTCGACTGGTTGAGGGATACGCAGTATTCT.

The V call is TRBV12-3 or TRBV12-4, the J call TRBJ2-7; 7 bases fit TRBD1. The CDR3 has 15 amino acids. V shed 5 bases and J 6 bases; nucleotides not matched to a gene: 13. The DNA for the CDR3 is TGTGCCAGCAGTCAAAATACCGGGACAGCTGCCGAGCAGTACTTC. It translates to CASSQNTGTAAEQYF.

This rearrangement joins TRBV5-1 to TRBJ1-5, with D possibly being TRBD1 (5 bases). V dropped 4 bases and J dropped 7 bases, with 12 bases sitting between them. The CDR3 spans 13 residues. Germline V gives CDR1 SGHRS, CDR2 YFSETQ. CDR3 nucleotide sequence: TGCGCCAGCAGCCCTGGACGGGGCCAGCCCCAGCATTTT. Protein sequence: CASSPGRGQPQHF.

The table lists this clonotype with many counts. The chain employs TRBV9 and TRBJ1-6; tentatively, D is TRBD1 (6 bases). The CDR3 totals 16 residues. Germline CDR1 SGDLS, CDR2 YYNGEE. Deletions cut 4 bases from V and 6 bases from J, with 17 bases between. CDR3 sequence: CASSKGEDRFNSPLHF. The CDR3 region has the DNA TGTGCCAGCAGCAAAGGGGAGGACAGATTTAATTCACCCCTCCACTTT.